This T cell receptor (beta chain) was recorded in a study of cytomegalovirus exposure and HLA in healthy donors. Regarding this clone: Its antigen is as yet unknown.

Study-wide points: A later analysis reportedly found that, within productive TCRs, an Asian-associated ancestry cluster had fewer N-insertions than the mean observed across the 666 donors. HLA alleles showed associations with some 17,000 TCR beta sequences in a later analysis, at a 0.05 false discovery rate. Researchers reportedly found TCR beta sequences accurately predicted most subjects' HLA-A and HLA-B alleles.

V lost 5 bases and J 5 bases, leaving 12 bases between the germline ends. CDR1 is SGHAT, CDR2 FQNNGV, per germline. The CDR3 covers 13 residues. The PCR employed 60 Vbeta primers together with 13 Jbeta primers. Per the original data handling: An analysis that came later counted 70 million to 100 million unique TCR beta chains, roughly 11 million shared. The table came from immunoSEQ multiplex PCR; TCRdb's copy has only in-frame clones and leaves some out. V, J and clone size are taken as reported in that table, and D and trimming were inferred from the DNA itself. The table includes 110,000 or so clones, 60% to 80% detected once.

The V and J genes are TRBV11-2 and TRBJ2-5; tentative D call: TRBD2 (6 bases). This TCR was sampled from a man aged 18 to 29 in good health and CMV-seropositive. Sequenced: PBMCs. CDR3 DNA: TGTGCCAGCAGCCCCTGGGGGGAGGAGACCCAGTACTTC. Translated, it gives CASSPWGEETQYF. The whole variable domain, remainder taken from reference TRBV11-2 and TRBJ2-5, is EAGVAQSPRYKIIEKRQSVAFWCNPISGHATLYWYQQILGQGPKLLIQFQNNGVVDDSQLPKDRFSAERLKGVDSTLKIQPAKLEDSAVYLCASSPWGEETQYFGPGTRLLVL.